The entry below describes one T cell receptor (beta chain). The antigen remains undetermined. A much bigger clone sits one base away, suggesting this may be a read error. Libraries of TCR beta came from iRepertoire HTBI primers plus Arm-PCR of CDR3 regions. TCRdb re-called the multiplex PCR reads through MiXCR, storing one row per CDR3 protein. The sample includes hundreds of thousands of distinct CDR3 sequences, roughly 16% of them seen just once. Specified time point: newly diagnosed GD, antithyroid drugs for less than 3 months. The TCR library was made from RNA that had been extracted from PBMCs in TRIzol. J lost 3 bases, V lost 11 bases, and 15 bases had no gene match. There are 15 residues in the CDR3. Looked up from germline, CDR1 is MNHEY and CDR2 is SMNVEV (reference sequence). This specimen comes from a study of regulatory T cells in long-lasting Graves disease. Study conclusions and caveats: Patients with persistent Graves' had lower TCR diversity than newly diagnosed patients.

These data also formed part of another study, on T cells in Graves' hyperthyroidism and ophthalmopathy. That publication notes: Progression to ophthalmopathy was predicted a median of 6.5 months early.

This chain links TRBV27 with TRBJ2-7; 8 bases are a match to TRBD2. Sequencing was performed on peripheral blood mononuclear cells (PBMCs), taken at new diagnosis, from a patient treated with antithyroid drugs. This clonotype was obtained from a woman in her 30s with Graves disease. The CDR3 region is CACRTSWTPFYEQYF. CDR3 coding DNA: TGTGCCTGCCGGACTAGCTGGACGCCCTTCTACGAGCAGTACTTC.